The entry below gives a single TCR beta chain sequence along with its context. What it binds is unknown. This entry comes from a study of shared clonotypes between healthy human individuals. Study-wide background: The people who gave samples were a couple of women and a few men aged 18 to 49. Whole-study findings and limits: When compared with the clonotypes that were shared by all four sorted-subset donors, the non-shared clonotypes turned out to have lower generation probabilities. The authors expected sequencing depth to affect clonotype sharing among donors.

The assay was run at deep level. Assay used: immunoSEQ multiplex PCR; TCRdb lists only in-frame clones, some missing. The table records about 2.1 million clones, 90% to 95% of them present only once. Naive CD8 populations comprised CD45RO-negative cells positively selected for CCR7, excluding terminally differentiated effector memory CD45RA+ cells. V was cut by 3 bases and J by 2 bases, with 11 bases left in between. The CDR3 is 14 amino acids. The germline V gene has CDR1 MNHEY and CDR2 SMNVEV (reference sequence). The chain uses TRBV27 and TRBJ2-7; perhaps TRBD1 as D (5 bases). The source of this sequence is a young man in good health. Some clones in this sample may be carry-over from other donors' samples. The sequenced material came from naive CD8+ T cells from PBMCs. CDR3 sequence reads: CASSLGQAPYEQYF. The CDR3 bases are TGTGCCAGCAGTTTGGGGCAGGCACCCTACGAGCAGTACTTC.